This entry lists 18 T cell receptor beta chains sequenced from one sample in a study of graft-versus-host responses after intestinal transplantation. Some clones are missing from TCRdb's copy, which holds only in-frame ones; the method was immunoSEQ multiplex PCR. The sample contains 85,000 to 100,000 clones, 75% to 90% of which appear only once. Their antigens remain unidentified. This specimen consisted of unstimulated CD4+ T cells sorted from spleen or lymph node cells, obtained before intestinal transplant. These receptors were obtained from a human donor who received an intestinal transplant.

The chain recombines TRBV19 with TRBJ2-1, with D maybe TRBD1 (5 bases). The germline gives CDR1 LNHDA, CDR2 SQIVND (reference sequence). Between the trimmed V and J ends, which lost 5 bases and 6 bases, there was a span of 14 bases. The CDR3 length is 14 residues. CDR3 protein: CASSGHIRFNEQFF. DNA for the CDR3: TGTGCCAGTAGTGGACACATTAGGTTCAATGAGCAGTTCTTC.

This chain links TRBV19 with TRBJ2-7, with TRBD1 matching over 8 bases. Germline V gene sequence: CDR1 LNHDA, CDR2 SQIVND (reference sequence). The CDR3 runs to 18 residues. Trimming cost V 7 bases and J 6 bases; bases outside gene matches: 23. CDR3 in DNA: TGTGCCAGTACCCCCCCCCGGGACAGGCAAATGCTTTCTGGCGAGCAGTACTTC. Its protein is CASTPPRDRQMLSGEQYF. Complete variable domain (other parts from reference TRBV19 and TRBJ2-7): DGGITQSPKYLFRKEGQNVTLSCEQNLNHDAMYWYRQDPGQGLRLIYYSQIVNDFQKGDIAEGYSVSREKKESFPLTVTSAQKNPTAFYLCASTPPRDRQMLSGEQYFGPGTRLTVT.

This rearrangement joins TRBV4-1 to TRBJ1-6; D is uncertain. Germline CDR1 MGHRA, CDR2 YSYEKL. Trimming stripped 0 bases from V and 6 bases from J, with 15 bases between. CDR3 size: 17 residues. The DNA for the CDR3 is TGCGCCAGCAGCCAAGAAGGTTCCGGGAAGGGTAATTCACCCCTCCACTTT. Its protein product is CASSQEGSGKGNSPLHF.

The J gene is TRBJ2-6, the V gene TRBV5-1, with D maybe TRBD2 (6 bases). This CDR3 comprises 14 residues. The V gene lost 7 bases and the J gene lost 2 bases, with 10 bases spanning the gap. CDR1 and CDR2 from the germline V gene are SGHRS and YFSETQ. Written as DNA, the CDR3 is TGCGCCAGCGGAGGGGCGGCTGGGGCCAACGTCCTGACTTTC. Encoded protein: CASGGAAGANVLTF.

The chain carries TRBV19 and TRBJ1-5; 10 bases align to TRBD1. V shed 7 bases, J shed 0 bases, and the junction held 9 bases outside the gene matches. This CDR3 has 17 residues. The germline gives CDR1 LNHDA, CDR2 SQIVND (reference sequence). CDR3 residues: CASKQGTGAISNQPQHF. The CDR3 DNA is TGTGCCAGTAAGCAGGGGACAGGGGCTATTAGCAATCAGCCCCAGCATTTT.

This clone was observed once. The chain combines TRBV19 with TRBJ1-2; D is unresolved. Trimming pared 6 bases from V and 4 bases from J, leaving 21 bases between. The CDR3 spans 16 residues. Germline V gives CDR1 LNHDA, CDR2 SQIVND (reference sequence). This CDR3 reads CASSVPQVDNVYGYTF. DNA for the CDR3: TGTGCCAGTAGCGTACCCCAGGTGGATAATGTCTATGGCTACACCTTC.

The chain links TRBV6-5 to TRBJ2-1; tentatively, D is TRBD2 (6 bases). Trimming shortened V by 4 bases and J by 9 bases, and 13 bases separated the two germline ends. The CDR3 length is 13 residues. Germline V gives CDR1 MNHEY, CDR2 SVGAGI. This chain's CDR3 is CASSWGEVGEQFF. The DNA for the CDR3 is TGTGCCAGCAGTTGGGGGGAGGTGGGTGAGCAGTTCTTC.

Comment on this clone: Other DNA sequences from this sample encode an identical CDR3 as well. The chain has TRBV5-1 and TRBJ1-4, with a tentative D call TRBD1 (5 bases). V was pared by 5 bases and J by 0 bases, with 8 bases between. The CDR3 has 14 residues. Germline CDR1 is SGHRS and CDR2 is YFSETQ. As DNA, the CDR3 is TGCGCCAGCAGACCACAGGCAACTAATGAAAAACTGTTTTTT. Encoded protein: CASRPQATNEKLFF.

The J gene is TRBJ2-5, the V gene TRBV2, with TRBD2 matching 13 bases. This CDR3 spans 16 amino acids. Per the germline V gene, CDR1 is SNHLY and CDR2 is FYNNEI. V shed 4 bases, J shed 4 bases, and the junction held 6 bases outside the gene matches. The DNA of the CDR3 is TGTGCCAGCAGTGGAAGACTAGCGGGGGGCGGAGAGACCCAGTACTTC. Translated: CASSGRLAGGGETQYF.

This clone was counted only a few times. CDR3 amino acids: CAISESNSAHLEAFF. For the CDR3, the DNA is TGTGCCATCAGTGAGTCGAACTCAGCGCATCTTGAAGCTTTCTTT. The gene calls are TRBV10-3 and TRBJ1-1; D unresolved. Trimming stripped 0 bases from V and 7 bases from J, with 15 bases between. This CDR3 contains 15 residues. Germline V gene lookup returns CDR1 ENHRY and CDR2 SYGVKD.

This clone appeared once. The rearrangement joins TRBV18 to TRBJ1-1; D is perhaps TRBD1 (5 bases). CDR1 and CDR2 (germline): KGHSH, LQKENI. The V gene lost 2 bases and the J gene lost 3 bases, with 13 bases spanning the gap. The CDR3 is made up of 15 amino acids. CDR3 bases: TGTGCCAGCTCACCAAACCAGGGAGGCGACACTGAAGCTTTCTTT. It encodes CASSPNQGGDTEAFF.

V usage is TRBV9 and J usage is TRBJ1-3; the match to TRBD1 covers 7 bases. The CDR3 is made up of 16 amino acids. The J segment lost 0 bases and the V segment lost 4 bases, leaving 7 bases of the junction unmatched. Germline V lookup: CDR1 SGDLS, CDR2 YYNGEE. The CDR3 sequence is CASSPGQLSSGNTIYF. In DNA, the CDR3 is TGTGCCAGCAGCCCGGGACAGTTGAGCTCTGGAAACACCATATATTTT.

This chain joins TRBV4-1 and TRBJ2-7; D is possibly TRBD2 (6 bases). V shed 3 bases and J shed 2 bases, with 17 bases lying between them. The CDR3 totals 16 residues. Germline V gives CDR1 MGHRA, CDR2 YSYEKL. CDR3 region: CASSQAGTVGAYEQYF. DNA for the CDR3: TGCGCCAGCAGCCAGGCGGGAACAGTCGGAGCCTACGAGCAGTACTTC.

CDR3 residues: CASSFGGGENTIYF. The CDR3 DNA reads as TGCGCCAGCAGCTTCGGGGGAGGGGAGAACACCATATATTTT. This chain connects TRBV5-1 to TRBJ1-3, with D possibly being TRBD1 (5 bases). The CDR3 totals 14 residues. The V and J ends lost 2 bases and 7 bases respectively, with 13 bases between them. CDR1 SGHRS and CDR2 YFSETQ come from the germline V gene.

The genes are TRBV5-1 and TRBJ1-2, with 7 positions matching TRBD1. This CDR3 has 14 residues. CDR1 and CDR2 from the germline V gene are SGHRS and YFSETQ. V dropped 0 bases and J dropped 8; count of bases not matched to a gene: 7. CDR3 in amino acids: CASSLAQGVGGYTF. The CDR3 DNA follows: TGCGCCAGCAGCTTGGCCCAGGGGGTGGGAGGCTACACCTTC.

The rearrangement links TRBV2 to TRBJ2-7, with a possible D match to TRBD1 (7 bases). Trimming left V 2 bases short and J 5 bases short, with 13 bases between. Germline V gene lookup returns CDR1 SNHLY and CDR2 FYNNEI. CDR3 length equals 14 residues. The CDR3 nucleotides read TGTGCCAGCAGTGAATGGGGGGACAGTCACGAGCAGTACTTC. Encoded protein: CASSEWGDSHEQYF.

The gene calls are TRBV6-6 and TRBJ2-1, with TRBD1 as a possible D gene (5 bases). This CDR3 has 11 amino acids. V shed 6 bases and J shed 12 bases, with 12 bases lying between them. Germline values: CDR1 MNHNY, CDR2 SVGAGI (reference sequence). The CDR3 coding sequence is TGTGCCAGCAGCCAGGGCATCGGGCAGTTCTTC. Translated, it gives CASSQGIGQFF.

The chain carries TRBV9 and TRBJ2-2; 7 bases match TRBD1. V shed 0 bases, J shed 1 base, and the junction held 3 bases outside the gene matches. The V gene's germline CDR1 is SGDLS and CDR2 YYNGEE. There are 16 residues in the CDR3. CDR3 coding DNA: TGTGCCAGCAGCGTAGGAGGGACAGAGAACACCGGGGAGCTGTTTTTT. This codes for CASSVGGTENTGELFF.